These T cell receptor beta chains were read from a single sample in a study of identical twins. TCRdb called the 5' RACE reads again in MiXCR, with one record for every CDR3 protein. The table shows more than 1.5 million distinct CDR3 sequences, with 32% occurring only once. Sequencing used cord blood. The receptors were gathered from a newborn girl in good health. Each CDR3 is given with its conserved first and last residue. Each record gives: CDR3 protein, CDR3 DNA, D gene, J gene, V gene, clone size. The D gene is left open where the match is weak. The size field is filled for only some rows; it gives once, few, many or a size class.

CDR3aa: CASSPRARGGSNEQFF
CDR3nt: TGTGCCAGCTCACCACGAGCACGGGGAGGAAGCAATGAGCAGTTCTTC
d_gene: .
j_gene: TRBJ2-1
v_gene: TRBV18
abundance: .

CDR3aa: CASSSFPGQGQTQYF
CDR3nt: TGTGCCAGCAGTTCTTTTCCGGGACAGGGTCAGACCCAGTACTTC
d_gene: TRBD1
j_gene: TRBJ2-5
v_gene: TRBV2
abundance: .

CDR3aa: CSAGPPISSNSPLHF
CDR3nt: TGCAGTGCTGGCCCCCCCATCTCCTCTAATTCACCCCTCCACTTT
d_gene: .
j_gene: TRBJ1-6
v_gene: TRBV20-1
abundance: .

CDR3aa: CSVRTGTNNEQFF
CDR3nt: TGCAGCGTCCGCACAGGGACCAACAATGAGCAGTTCTTC
d_gene: .
j_gene: TRBJ2-1
v_gene: TRBV29-1
abundance: few

CDR3aa: CATAGGGRITDTQYF
CDR3nt: TGTGCCACCGCCGGTGGGGGCCGTATCACAGATACGCAGTATTTT
d_gene: .
j_gene: TRBJ2-3
v_gene: TRBV24-1
abundance: .

CDR3aa: CASRRAGQGANYGYTF
CDR3nt: TGTGCCAGCAGGAGGGCGGGACAGGGGGCTAACTATGGCTACACCTTC
d_gene: TRBD1
j_gene: TRBJ1-2
v_gene: TRBV28
abundance: few

CDR3aa: CASSLAQGLDTIYF
CDR3nt: TGTGCCAGCAGTTTAGCACAGGGGCTAGACACCATATATTTT
d_gene: TRBD1
j_gene: TRBJ1-3
v_gene: TRBV12-3/TRBV12-4
abundance: .

CDR3aa: CASSRTSGRYNEQYF
CDR3nt: TGTGCCAGCAGCCGGACTAGCGGGAGGTACAATGAGCAGTACTTC
d_gene: TRBD2
j_gene: TRBJ2-7
v_gene: TRBV28
abundance: few

CDR3aa: CASTPGTGLLSGGYTF
CDR3nt: TGTGCCAGCACCCCCGGGACAGGGTTACTTTCGGGTGGCTACACCTTC
d_gene: TRBD1
j_gene: TRBJ1-2
v_gene: TRBV6-6
abundance: once

CDR3aa: CSALRVPTINEQFF
CDR3nt: TGCAGTGCCCTCCGGGTCCCCACAATCAATGAGCAGTTCTTC
d_gene: .
j_gene: TRBJ2-1
v_gene: TRBV20-1
abundance: .

CDR3aa: CASSYGTSGTISYEQYF
CDR3nt: TGTGCCAGCAGTTACGGGACTAGCGGGACCATTTCCTACGAGCAGTACTTC
d_gene: TRBD2
j_gene: TRBJ2-7
v_gene: TRBV6-5
abundance: few

CDR3aa: CASSLVSSTYDEQFF
CDR3nt: TGTGCCAGCAGCTTAGTGTCTAGTACCTACGATGAGCAGTTCTTC
d_gene: .
j_gene: TRBJ2-1
v_gene: TRBV7-2
abundance: .

CDR3aa: CASSLLTAPGEQYF
CDR3nt: TGCGCCAGCAGCTTGTTAACCGCACCGGGGGAGCAGTACTTC
d_gene: .
j_gene: TRBJ2-7
v_gene: TRBV5-1
abundance: .

CDR3aa: CASSADRGHATNEKLFF
CDR3nt: TGTGCCAGCAGTGCGGACAGGGGGCATGCAACTAATGAAAAACTGTTTTTT
d_gene: TRBD1
j_gene: TRBJ1-4
v_gene: TRBV6-1
abundance: few

CDR3aa: CASSLTGPLSGAEAFF
CDR3nt: TGTGCCAGCAGCTTGACAGGGCCTCTCTCAGGAGCTGAAGCTTTCTTT
d_gene: TRBD1
j_gene: TRBJ1-1
v_gene: TRBV7-9
abundance: few

CDR3aa: CSASGRSSYNSPLHF
CDR3nt: TGCAGTGCTAGTGGCCGAAGCTCCTATAATTCACCCCTCCACTTT
d_gene: .
j_gene: TRBJ1-6
v_gene: TRBV20-1
abundance: few

CDR3aa: CASRNIHRAEAFF
CDR3nt: TGCGCCAGCAGAAACATACACAGGGCTGAAGCTTTCTTT
d_gene: .
j_gene: TRBJ1-1
v_gene: TRBV5-1
abundance: few

CDR3aa: CSARSEDYEQYF
CDR3nt: TGCAGTGCTAGGTCAGAAGACTACGAGCAGTACTTC
d_gene: .
j_gene: TRBJ2-7
v_gene: TRBV20-1
abundance: .

CDR3aa: CSAPAEKLFF
CDR3nt: TGCAGTGCACCCGCGGAAAAACTGTTTTTT
d_gene: .
j_gene: TRBJ1-4
v_gene: TRBV20-1
abundance: .

CDR3aa: CSVESRLDRIDTQYF
CDR3nt: TGCAGCGTTGAAAGTCGTTTAGACAGAATAGATACGCAGTATTTT
d_gene: .
j_gene: TRBJ2-3
v_gene: TRBV29-1
abundance: .

CDR3aa: CSAIARSYEQYF
CDR3nt: TGCAGTGCTATTGCTAGGTCCTACGAGCAGTACTTC
d_gene: .
j_gene: TRBJ2-7
v_gene: TRBV20-1
abundance: .

CDR3aa: CATSREGGDYGYTF
CDR3nt: TGTGCCACCAGCAGAGAAGGGGGTGACTATGGCTACACCTTC
d_gene: .
j_gene: TRBJ1-2
v_gene: TRBV15
abundance: .